This T cell receptor (beta chain) derives from a study of metastatic and nonmetastatic thyroid tumors. The entire patient cohort was treatment-naive prior to thyroid surgery. Many counts were recorded for this clone. CDR1 is LGHDT, CDR2 YNNKEL, per germline (reference sequence). This CDR3 is 13 amino acids long. The V and J ends lost 1 base and 3 bases respectively, with 7 bases between them. Through MiXCR, TCRdb re-clonotyped the PCR reads. The data show 15,000 to 20,000 clones, with less than 20% seen just once and 17% held by the top ten. V usage is TRBV3-1 and J usage is TRBJ2-7; D ambiguous. This TCR was sampled from a female donor with papillary thyroid cancer or a benign thyroid nodule (not recorded which). Some clones in this sample may be carry-over from other donors' samples. The sample was blood. CDR3 nucleotides: TGTGCCAGCAGCCAAGCGACGTTCTACGAGCAGTACTTC. It is translated as CASSQATFYEQYF.